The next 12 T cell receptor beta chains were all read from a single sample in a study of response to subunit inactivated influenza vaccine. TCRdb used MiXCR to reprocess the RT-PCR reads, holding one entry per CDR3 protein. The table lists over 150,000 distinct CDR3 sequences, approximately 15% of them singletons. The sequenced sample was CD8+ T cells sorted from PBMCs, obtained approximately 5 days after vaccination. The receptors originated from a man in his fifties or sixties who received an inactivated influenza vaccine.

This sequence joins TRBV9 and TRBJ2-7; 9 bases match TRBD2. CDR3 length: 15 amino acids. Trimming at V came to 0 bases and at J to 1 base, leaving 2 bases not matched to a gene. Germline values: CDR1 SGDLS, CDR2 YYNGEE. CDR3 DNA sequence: TGTGCCAGCAGCGTAGGACTAGCGGATTCCTACGAGCAGTACTTC. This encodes CASSVGLADSYEQYF.

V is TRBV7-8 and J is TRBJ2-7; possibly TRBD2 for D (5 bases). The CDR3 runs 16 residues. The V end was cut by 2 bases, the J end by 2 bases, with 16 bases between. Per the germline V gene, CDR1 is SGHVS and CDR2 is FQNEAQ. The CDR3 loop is CASSLTNSARPYEQYF. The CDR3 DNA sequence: TGTGCCAGCAGCTTAACCAATAGCGCCCGCCCCTACGAGCAGTACTTC. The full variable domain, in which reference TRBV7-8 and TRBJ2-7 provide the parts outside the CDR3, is GAGVSQSPRYKVAKRGQDVALRCDPISGHVSLFWYQQALGQGPEFLTYFQNEAQLDKSGLPSDRFFAERPEGSVSTLKIQRTQQEDSAVYLCASSLTNSARPYEQYFGPGTRLTVT.

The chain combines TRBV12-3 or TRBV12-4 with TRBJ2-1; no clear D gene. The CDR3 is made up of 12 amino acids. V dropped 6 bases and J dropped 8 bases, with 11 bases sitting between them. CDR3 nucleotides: TGTGCCAGCAGACATTTAGACGATGAGCAGTTCTTC. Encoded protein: CASRHLDDEQFF.

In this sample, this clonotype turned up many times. The CDR3 spells CAITGTEQETQYF. CDR3 in DNA: TGTGCCATCACCGGGACGGAACAAGAGACCCAGTACTTC. The chain uses TRBV10-3 and TRBJ2-5; D possibly matches TRBD1 or TRBD2 (5 bases each). V lost 7 bases and J lost 2, with 11 bases in between. The CDR3 loop spans 13 amino acids. CDR1 and CDR2 (germline): ENHRY, SYGVKD.

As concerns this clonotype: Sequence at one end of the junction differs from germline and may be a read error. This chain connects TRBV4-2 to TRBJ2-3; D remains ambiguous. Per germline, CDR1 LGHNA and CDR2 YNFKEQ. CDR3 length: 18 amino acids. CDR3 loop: CASSEDPSALPAPDTQYF. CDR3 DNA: TGTGCCAGCAGCGAAGATCCCAGCGCCCTTCCAGCCCCAGATACGCAGTATTTT.

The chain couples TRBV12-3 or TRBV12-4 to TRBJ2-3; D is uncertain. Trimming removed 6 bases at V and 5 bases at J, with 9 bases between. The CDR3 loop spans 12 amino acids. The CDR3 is CASSSLGDTQYF. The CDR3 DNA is TGTGCCAGCAGCTCATTAGGAGATACGCAGTATTTT.

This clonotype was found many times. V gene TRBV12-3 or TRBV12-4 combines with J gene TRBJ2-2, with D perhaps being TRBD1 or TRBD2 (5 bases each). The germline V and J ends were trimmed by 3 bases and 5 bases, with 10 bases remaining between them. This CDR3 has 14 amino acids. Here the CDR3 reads CASSLAGSTGELFF. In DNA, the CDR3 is TGTGCCAGCAGTTTGGCAGGGAGTACCGGGGAGCTGTTTTTT.

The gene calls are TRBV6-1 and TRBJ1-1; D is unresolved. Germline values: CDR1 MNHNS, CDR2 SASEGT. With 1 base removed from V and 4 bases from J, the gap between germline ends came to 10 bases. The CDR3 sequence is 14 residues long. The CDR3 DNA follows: TGTGCCAGCAGTGAAGTTCAGGAGGCCACTGAAGCTTTCTTT. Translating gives CASSEVQEATEAFF.

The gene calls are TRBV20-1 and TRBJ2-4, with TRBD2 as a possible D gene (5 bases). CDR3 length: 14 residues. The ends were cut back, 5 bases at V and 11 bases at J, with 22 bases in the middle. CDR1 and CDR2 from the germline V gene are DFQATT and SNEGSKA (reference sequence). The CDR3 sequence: CSAPTLSSWRLQYF. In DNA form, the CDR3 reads TGCAGTGCTCCAACTTTATCATCGTGGAGGCTTCAGTACTTC.

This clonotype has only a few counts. The CDR3 loop reads CASSRASGAYNEQFF. Here the CDR3 DNA reads TGCGCCAGCAGCCGGGCTAGCGGCGCCTACAATGAGCAGTTCTTC. The genes are TRBV4-3 and TRBJ2-1; 7 bases fit TRBD2. Germline CDR1 LGHNA, CDR2 YSLEER. The CDR3 runs 15 residues. With 4 bases clipped from V and 2 bases from J, the junction kept 5 bases outside the gene matches.

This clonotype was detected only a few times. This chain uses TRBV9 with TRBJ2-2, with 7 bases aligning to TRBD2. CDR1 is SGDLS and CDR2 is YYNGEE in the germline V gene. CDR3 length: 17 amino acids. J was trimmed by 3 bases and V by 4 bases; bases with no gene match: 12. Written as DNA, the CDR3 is TGTGCCAGCAGCTCCCCGGTGGGAGGGCCGGACACCGGGGAGCTGTTTTTT. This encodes CASSSPVGGPDTGELFF.

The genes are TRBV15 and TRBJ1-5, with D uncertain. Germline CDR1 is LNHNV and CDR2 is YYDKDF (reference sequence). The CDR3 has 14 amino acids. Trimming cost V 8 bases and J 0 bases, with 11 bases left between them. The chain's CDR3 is CATSDGSSNQPQHF. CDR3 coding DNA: TGTGCCACCTCGGATGGGAGTAGCAATCAGCCCCAGCATTTT.